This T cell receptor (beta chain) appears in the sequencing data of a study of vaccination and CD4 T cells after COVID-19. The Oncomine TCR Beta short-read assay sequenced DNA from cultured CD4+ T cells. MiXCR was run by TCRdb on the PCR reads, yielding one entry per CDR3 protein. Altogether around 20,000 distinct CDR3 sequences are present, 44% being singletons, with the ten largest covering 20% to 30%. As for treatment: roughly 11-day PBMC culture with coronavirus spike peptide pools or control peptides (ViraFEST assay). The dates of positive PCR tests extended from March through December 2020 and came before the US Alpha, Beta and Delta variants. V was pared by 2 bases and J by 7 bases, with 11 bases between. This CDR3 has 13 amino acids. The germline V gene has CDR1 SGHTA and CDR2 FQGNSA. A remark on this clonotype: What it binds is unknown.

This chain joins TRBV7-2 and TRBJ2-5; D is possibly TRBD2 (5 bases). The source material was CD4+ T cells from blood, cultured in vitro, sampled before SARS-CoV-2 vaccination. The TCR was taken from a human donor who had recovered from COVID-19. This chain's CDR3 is CASSLTASGTQYF. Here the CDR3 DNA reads TGTGCCAGCAGCTTAACGGCCAGCGGGACCCAGTACTTC.